Presented here are 13 T cell receptor beta chains from one specimen sequenced in a study of T cells in Graves' hyperthyroidism and ophthalmopathy. There were TCR beta CDR3 regions amplified from RNA transcripts. Using the HTBI primer set, a first-round RT-PCR was run on the TCR CDR3. TCRdb ran MiXCR on the multiplex PCR reads and lists one entry per CDR3 protein. In the table there are more than 450,000 distinct CDR3 sequences, roughly 21% of which are singletons. Sequencing was done on a sample of blood. Source of these receptors: a man between 35 and 55 years old with Graves' ophthalmopathy.

In regard to this clonotype: A much larger clonotype is one base distant, so this may be a read error. V gene TRBV30 combines with J gene TRBJ2-7, with a weak D call TRBD2 (5 bases). V was cut by 7 bases and J by 0 bases, with 19 bases left in between. Germline loops: CDR1 GTSNPN, CDR2 SVGIG (reference sequence). The CDR3 sequence is 15 residues long. This CDR3 reads CAFRSFGGPSYEQYF. The CDR3 DNA follows: TGTGCCTTTCGGTCCTTTGGCGGGCCCTCCTACGAGCAGTACTTC. Combining the CDR3 with reference TRBV30 and TRBJ2-7 gives the whole variable domain SQTIHQWPATLVQPVGSPLSLECTVEGTSNPNLYWYRQAAGRGLQLLFYSVGIGQISSEVPQNLSASRPQDRQFILSSKKLLLSDSGFYLCAFRSFGGPSYEQYFGPGTRLTVT.

The chain combines TRBV6-2 or TRBV6-3 with TRBJ2-3; 8 nucleotides agree with TRBD1. In germline, CDR1 is MNHEY, CDR2 SVGEGT. V shed 2 bases and J 4 bases; nucleotides not matched to a gene: 8. There are 16 residues in the CDR3. The CDR3, as DNA: TGTGCCAGCAGTTACCGGGACAGGCCTATGTCAGATACGCAGTATTTT. This encodes CASSYRDRPMSDTQYF.

This clonotype was detected only once. The chain couples TRBV3-1 to TRBJ2-2; weak D call: TRBD1 (6 bases). This CDR3 is 15 amino acids long. Trimming removed 2 bases from V and 6 bases from J, with 13 bases in between. Germline V gene sequence: CDR1 LGHDT, CDR2 YNNKEL (reference sequence). CDR3 sequence reads: CASSQLTGSAGELFF. The CDR3 bases are TGTGCCAGCAGCCAACTAACAGGGTCAGCCGGGGAGCTGTTTTTT.

The chain joins TRBV6-5 to TRBJ2-4; the D is unclear. The CDR3 sequence is 13 residues long. Germline loops: CDR1 MNHEY, CDR2 SVGAGI. With 0 bases removed from V and 7 bases from J, the gap between germline ends came to 7 bases. CDR3: CASSYSYGNIQYF. DNA of the CDR3: TGTGCCAGCAGTTACTCCTATGGGAACATTCAGTACTTC.

CDR3 sequence reads: CASSSSSGIYTDTQYF. The CDR3 DNA reads as TGTGCCAGCAGTTCTTCTAGCGGGATTTACACAGATACGCAGTATTTT. The V gene is TRBV28, the J gene TRBJ2-3; 9 positions agree with TRBD2. This CDR3 is built from 16 residues. The J segment lost 2 bases and the V segment lost 4 bases, leaving 7 bases of the junction unmatched. Per the germline V gene, CDR1 is MDHEN and CDR2 is SYDVKM.

The V gene is TRBV20-1, the J gene TRBJ2-7; 12 bases match TRBD2. Germline V gene sequence: CDR1 DFQATT, CDR2 SNEGSKA (reference sequence). With V trimmed by 5 bases and J by 0 bases, 11 bases remained unmatched. This CDR3 comprises 17 residues. The CDR3 region is CSAPGTSGPRSSYEQYF. Written as DNA, the CDR3 is TGCAGTGCTCCCGGGACTAGCGGGCCGAGGAGCTCCTACGAGCAGTACTTC.

The chain combines TRBV28 with TRBJ1-5; TRBD1 might be the D (5 bases). The germline gives CDR1 MDHEN, CDR2 SYDVKM. V was clipped by 5 bases and J by 6 bases, with 17 bases between them. The CDR3 has 15 amino acids. The CDR3, as DNA: TGTGCCAGCAGTCGGGGGGGGGGAAGGTCTCAGCCCCAGCATTTT. It codes for CASSRGGGRSQPQHF.

Remarks on this clonotype: This may be a read error, as it is one base from a much larger clone. The chain couples TRBV6-2 or TRBV6-3 to TRBJ2-1; D perhaps matches TRBD2 (5 bases). Germline values: CDR1 MNHEY, CDR2 SVGEGT. There are 15 residues in the CDR3. V was trimmed by 0 bases and J by 6 bases, leaving 12 bases between them. This CDR3 is CASSYSKAGGNEQFF. In DNA, the CDR3 is TGTGCCAGCAGTTACTCGAAGGCAGGAGGCAATGAGCAGTTCTTC.

This chain joins TRBV11-3 and TRBJ2-1, with TRBD1 matching 9 bases. V was clipped by 0 bases and J by 7 bases; unmatched bases: 13. This CDR3 is built from 18 residues. The germline V gene has CDR1 SGHNT and CDR2 YENEEA. CDR3 in DNA: TGTGCCAGCAGCTTAGATGAGGGGTCGGGGACAGGGTGGAATGAGCAGTTCTTC. This codes for CASSLDEGSGTGWNEQFF. The full variable domain, in which reference TRBV11-3 and TRBJ2-1 provide the parts outside the CDR3, is EAGVVQSPRYKIIEKKQPVAFWCNPISGHNTLYWYLQNLGQGPELLIRYENEEAVDDSQLPKDRFSAERLKGVDSTLKIQPAELGDSAVYLCASSLDEGSGTGWNEQFFGPGTRLTVL.

At least ten counts were recorded for this clonotype. V usage is TRBV7-8 and J usage is TRBJ2-3; 12 positions agree with TRBD2. The germline gives CDR1 SGHVS, CDR2 FQNEAQ. The V segment lost 3 bases and the J segment 6 bases; nucleotides outside the gene matches: 4. This CDR3 has 15 amino acids. The DNA for the CDR3 is TGTGCCAGCAGCTTTCTAGCGGGAGGGGGCGATACGCAGTATTTT. The encoded protein is CASSFLAGGGDTQYF.

This clonotype was seen only a few times. The V and J genes are TRBV20-1 and TRBJ2-2, with D perhaps matching TRBD2 (6 bases). Trimming took off 6 bases at V and 6 bases at J, with 14 bases between the two ends. The germline gives CDR1 DFQATT, CDR2 SNEGSKA (reference sequence). This CDR3 region has 13 residues. The CDR3 coding sequence is TGCAGTGCCCGGAGGGGAACAGCCGGGGAGCTGTTTTTT. It translates to CSARRGTAGELFF.

The chain has TRBV6-5 and TRBJ2-1; D is ambiguous. Germline V gives CDR1 MNHEY, CDR2 SVGAGI. This CDR3 comprises 15 residues. V was pared by 0 bases and J by 2 bases, with 8 bases between. CDR3 bases: TGTGCCAGCAGTTACTCGGCGCAGGCCTACAATGAGCAGTTCTTC. Translation gives CASSYSAQAYNEQFF.

A note on this clonotype: This may stem from a read error, because a much larger clone lies one nucleotide away. The J gene is TRBJ2-7, the V gene TRBV6-2 or TRBV6-3; no clear D gene. The J call is uncertain, as TRBJ2-1 better fits the DNA end. Germline CDR1 reads MNHEY; CDR2 reads SVGEGT. This CDR3 has 14 amino acids. CDR3 region: CASSYNIPLYEQFF. CDR3 coding DNA: TGTGCCAGCAGTTACAACATACCCCTCTACGAGCAGTTCTTC.